These 31 T cell receptor beta chains came from one sample sequenced in a study of chemoradiotherapy in HPV16-positive cancers. The assay was immunoSEQ multiplex PCR, and TCRdb's table has in-frame clones only and misses some. Of around 11,000 clones in the sample, around 72% were seen once. This material was acquired from a patient who underwent chemoradiotherapy. Every receptor here comes from a human donor with HPV-associated anogenital cancer.

In DNA form, the CDR3 reads TGCGCCAGCAGCTTGGTGAGCGGGGAGCTGTTTTTT. Translation gives CASSLVSGELFF. The gene calls are TRBV5-1 and TRBJ2-2; no reliable D call. V lost 0 bases, J lost 7 bases, and 4 bases lay in between. The CDR3 has 12 amino acids. The V gene's germline CDR1 is SGHRS and CDR2 YFSETQ. Combining the CDR3 with reference TRBV5-1 and TRBJ2-2 gives the whole variable domain KAGVTQTPRYLIKTRGQQVTLSCSPISGHRSVSWYQQTPGQGLQFLFEYFSETQRNKGNFPGRFSGRQFSNSRSEMNVSTLELGDSALYLCASSLVSGELFFGEGSRLTVL.

The CDR3 here is CASSDQGYEQYF. For the CDR3, the DNA is TGCGCCAGCAGCGACCAGGGCTACGAGCAGTACTTC. V is TRBV5-1 and J is TRBJ2-7; TRBD1 is a possible D gene (5 bases). V was shortened by 4 bases and J by 3 bases, with 8 bases between the two germline ends. The CDR3 is 12 residues long. Germline V CDR1 and CDR2: SGHRS, YFSETQ.

The V call is TRBV7-8, the J call TRBJ1-3, with D uncertain. The germline V gene has CDR1 SGHVS and CDR2 FQNEAQ. Deletions cut 5 bases from V and 0 bases from J, with 14 bases between. This CDR3 has 16 amino acids. CDR3 region: CASSPGRVVSGNTIYF. The CDR3 nucleotides are TGTGCCAGCAGCCCCGGTCGGGTTGTCTCTGGAAACACCATATATTTT.

This chain uses TRBV10-1 with TRBJ2-7; the match to TRBD1 covers 8 bases. This CDR3 has 12 amino acids. With 10 bases clipped from V and 5 bases from J, the junction kept 7 bases outside the gene matches. Germline values: CDR1 WNHNN, CDR2 SYGVQD (reference sequence). Written as DNA, the CDR3 is TGCGCCATCTTGGACAGGGAAGACGAGCAGTACTTC. It translates to CAILDREDEQYF.

The rearrangement joins TRBV29-1 to TRBJ1-2; TRBD1 is a possible D gene (5 bases). V was clipped by 4 bases and J by 4 bases, with 13 bases between them. The CDR3 covers 13 residues. The V gene's germline CDR1 is SQVTM and CDR2 ANQGSEA. Written as DNA, the CDR3 is TGCAGCGTTGCGGCCACAGGTTCCTATGGCTACACCTTC. Translation: CSVAATGSYGYTF.

Here the CDR3 DNA reads TGCGCCAGCAGTGAGGGGTCTCGACAGGGCCGTTGGGAAGCTTTCTTT. Protein: CASSEGSRQGRWEAFF. The rearrangement uses TRBV10-2 and TRBJ1-1; 7 bases line up with TRBD1. The V segment lost 2 bases and the J segment 8 bases; nucleotides outside the gene matches: 14. Germline values: CDR1 WSHSY, CDR2 SAAADI. CDR3 length equals 16 residues.

The rearrangement links TRBV7-9 to TRBJ2-7, with 11 bases aligning to TRBD2. CDR1 SEHNR and CDR2 FQNEAQ come from the germline V gene (reference sequence). This CDR3 has 16 residues. V lost 1 base and J lost 3; bases outside the gene matches: 5. The CDR3 DNA reads TGTGCCAGCAGCTTAGAGGGGGGACTAGCGGACTACGAGCAGTACTTC. This gives the protein CASSLEGGLADYEQYF.

The chain is built from TRBV21-1 and TRBJ2-5. TRBV21-1 is a known pseudogene. This CDR3 spans 14 amino acids. CDR3 sequence (DNA): TGTGCCAGCAGCCAAGGCTCGTTTACAGAGACCCAGTACTTC. Its translation is CASSQGSFTETQYF.

The chain couples TRBV2 to TRBJ2-2, with 9 bases identical to TRBD1. Trimming at V came to 6 bases and at J to 8 bases, leaving 7 bases not matched to a gene. CDR1 is SNHLY and CDR2 is FYNNEI in the germline V gene. This CDR3 is 14 amino acids long. The DNA for the CDR3 is TGTGCCAGCAGGGACAGGGGCGCCTCGGGGGAGCTGTTTTTT. As protein: CASRDRGASGELFF.

In nucleotides, the CDR3 is TGCGCCAGCAGTGAGGGAACTGCTAACTATGGCTACACCTTC. It codes for CASSEGTANYGYTF. The V call is TRBV5-1, the J call TRBJ1-2; D call uncertain. The CDR3 has 14 amino acids. Germline loops: CDR1 SGHRS, CDR2 YFSETQ. V was trimmed by 5 bases and J by 0 bases, leaving 11 bases between them. Looking up the rest from reference TRBV5-1 and TRBJ1-2 gives the full variable domain: KAGVTQTPRYLIKTRGQQVTLSCSPISGHRSVSWYQQTPGQGLQFLFEYFSETQRNKGNFPGRFSGRQFSNSRSEMNVSTLELGDSALYLCASSEGTANYGYTFGSGTRLTVV.

This chain links TRBV2 with TRBJ1-2; 7 positions agree with TRBD1. V gave up 3 bases and J gave up 0 bases; unmatched junction bases: 10. Germline V gene data show CDR1 as SNHLY and CDR2 as FYNNEI. The CDR3 runs 17 residues. In DNA form, the CDR3 reads TGTGCCAGCAGTGACGACGGGACAGACGACCCTAACTATGGCTACACCTTC. Its protein product is CASSDDGTDDPNYGYTF. Full variable domain (outside the CDR3, taken from reference TRBV2 and TRBJ1-2): EPEVTQTPSHQVTQMGQEVILRCVPISNHLYFYWYRQILGQKVEFLVSFYNNEISEKSEIFDDQFSVERPDGSNFTLKIRSTKLEDSAMYFCASSDDGTDDPNYGYTFGSGTRLTVV.

This clone appeared a few times. This chain links TRBV4-3 with TRBJ2-7; 9 bases map to TRBD1. Germline assignment: CDR1 LGHNA and CDR2 YSLEER. This CDR3 comprises 16 residues. After removal of 4 bases from V and 5 bases from J, the junction contained 12 bases not matched to a gene. The CDR3 reads CASSRAAGQGFDEQYF. For the CDR3, the DNA is TGCGCCAGCAGCCGAGCTGCGGGACAGGGCTTCGACGAGCAGTACTTC.

The J gene is TRBJ1-4, the V gene TRBV19; D gene uncertain. Germline lookup yields CDR1 LNHDA and CDR2 SQIVND (reference sequence). The CDR3 is made up of 15 amino acids. V lost 5 bases, J lost 4 bases, and 14 bases lay in between. The CDR3 loop is CASSVAIGVNEKLFF. As DNA, the CDR3 is TGTGCCAGTAGTGTGGCAATCGGGGTTAATGAAAAACTGTTTTTT.

V and J are TRBV7-3 and TRBJ2-5; D call uncertain. Germline V gives CDR1 SGHTA, CDR2 FQGTGA. The germline V and J ends were trimmed by 1 base and 2 bases, with 8 bases remaining between them. This CDR3 contains 14 residues. CDR3 nucleotides: TGTGCCAGCAGCTTAATCGGCGGACAAGAGACCCAGTACTTC. Protein product: CASSLIGGQETQYF.

This clone came up a few times. The chain has TRBV5-1 and TRBJ1-1, with 9 nucleotides matching TRBD1. The V gene end was trimmed by 0 bases and the J gene end by 6 bases; junction bases not matched to a gene: 3. The CDR3 loop spans 14 amino acids. Germline-derived CDR1 and CDR2 are SGHRS and YFSETQ. CDR3 sequence: CASSLEQGASEAFF. CDR3 DNA sequence: TGCGCCAGCAGCTTGGAACAGGGGGCATCTGAAGCTTTCTTT.

The chain carries TRBV7-9 and TRBJ2-3; unclear D gene. Germline lookup yields CDR1 SEHNR and CDR2 FQNEAQ (reference sequence). The CDR3 has 13 residues. Trimming removed 1 base at V and 3 bases at J, with 5 bases between. CDR3 coding DNA: TGTGCCAGCAGCTTAGTCGGGACAGATACGCAGTATTTT. This sequence encodes CASSLVGTDTQYF.

This clone was counted once. The rearrangement uses TRBV5-4 and TRBJ2-6, with D unresolved. In germline, CDR1 is SGHNT, CDR2 YYREEE (reference sequence). The CDR3 is 16 amino acids. Trimming left V 0 bases short and J 4 bases short, with 11 bases between. CDR3 in DNA: TGTGCCAGCAGCTTGGATGGGGTGTCGGGGGCCAACGTCCTGACTTTC. Its translation is CASSLDGVSGANVLTF.

This chain uses TRBV5-4 with TRBJ1-4; a possible D gene is TRBD1 (6 bases). CDR1 SGHNT and CDR2 YYREEE come from the germline V gene (reference sequence). Between the trimmed V and J ends, which lost 1 base and 6 bases, there was a span of 13 bases. This CDR3 comprises 15 residues. This CDR3 is CASSLNSGAYEKLFF. CDR3 coding DNA: TGTGCCAGCAGCTTGAATTCGGGGGCATATGAAAAACTGTTTTTT.

The V call is TRBV10-3, the J call TRBJ1-1; 9 nucleotides match TRBD1. CDR1 is ENHRY, CDR2 SYGVKD, per germline. With 0 bases clipped from V and 1 base from J, the junction kept 0 bases outside the gene matches. This CDR3 region has 15 residues. The CDR3 reads CAISESGQGNTEAFF. For the CDR3, the DNA is TGTGCCATCAGTGAGTCGGGACAGGGGAACACTGAAGCTTTCTTT.

J is TRBJ1-2 and V is TRBV5-4; 8 bases match TRBD1. V lost 4 bases and J lost 8; bases outside the gene matches: 7. Germline V gene data show CDR1 as SGHNT and CDR2 as YYREEE (reference sequence). The length of the CDR3 is 13 residues. CDR3 coding DNA: TGTGCCAGCAGCCTCGGACAGGGCTGGGGCTACACCTTC. It encodes CASSLGQGWGYTF.

In its sample, this clone was seen a few times. The genes are TRBV7-2 and TRBJ1-1; TRBD1 matches 9 bases. The CDR3 is made up of 15 amino acids. V lost 1 base to trimming and J lost 2 bases; unmatched junction nucleotides: 2. Germline-derived CDR1 and CDR2 are SGHTA and FQGNSA. CDR3 coding DNA: TGTGCCAGCAGCTTAGTGACAGGGGGAAACACTGAAGCTTTCTTT. This encodes CASSLVTGGNTEAFF.

The chain couples TRBV20-1 to TRBJ1-1; D not certain. In germline, CDR1 is DFQATT, CDR2 SNEGSKA (reference sequence). V shed 6 bases and J shed 11 bases, with 16 bases lying between them. The CDR3 length is 11 residues. The CDR3 loop is CSAMTQRAAFF. CDR3 coding DNA: TGCAGTGCCATGACTCAACGCGCCGCTTTCTTT.

The chain links TRBV5-1 to TRBJ1-1; D unclear. This CDR3 has 13 residues. Germline values: CDR1 SGHRS, CDR2 YFSETQ. Trimming shortened V by 0 bases and J by 3 bases, and 6 bases separated the two germline ends. DNA for the CDR3: TGCGCCAGCAGCTTGGCAAGGGACACTGAAGCTTTCTTT. Translation gives CASSLARDTEAFF.

V gene TRBV7-6 combines with J gene TRBJ1-6, with a possible D match to TRBD1 (5 bases). The CDR3 runs to 14 residues. Germline CDR1 SGHVS, CDR2 FNYEAQ. V was trimmed by 1 base and J by 7 bases, leaving 8 bases between them. CDR3 nucleotides: TGTGCCAGCAGCTTAGAATCAGGGAATTCACCCCTCCACTTT. Amino acid sequence: CASSLESGNSPLHF.

The chain joins TRBV28 to TRBJ2-4; 7 nucleotides match TRBD1. CDR3 length equals 18 residues. The germline gives CDR1 MDHEN, CDR2 SYDVKM. V trimming: 5 bases; J trimming: 0 bases; junction bases outside the gene matches: 13. The CDR3 region is CASSPILGTVIAKNIQYF. Written as DNA, the CDR3 is TGTGCCAGCAGTCCCATCCTCGGGACAGTCATAGCCAAAAACATTCAGTACTTC.

This chain links TRBV5-1 with TRBJ2-1; 12 positions match TRBD2. Germline CDR1 and CDR2: SGHRS and YFSETQ. There are 17 residues in the CDR3. V gave up 4 bases and J gave up 5 bases; unmatched junction bases: 10. In nucleotides, the CDR3 is TGCGCCAGCAGCCACTTACTAGCGGGGGGACCCGACAATGAGCAGTTCTTC. This gives the protein CASSHLLAGGPDNEQFF. Together with reference TRBV5-1 and TRBJ2-1, the CDR3 gives the full variable domain: KAGVTQTPRYLIKTRGQQVTLSCSPISGHRSVSWYQQTPGQGLQFLFEYFSETQRNKGNFPGRFSGRQFSNSRSEMNVSTLELGDSALYLCASSHLLAGGPDNEQFFGPGTRLTVL.

This chain connects TRBV6-6 to TRBJ2-7, with TRBD2 matching over 10 bases. The V and J ends lost 4 bases and 4 bases, in that order; junction bases with no gene match: 4. The CDR3 is 14 residues long. In germline, CDR1 is MNHNY, CDR2 SVGAGI (reference sequence). CDR3 DNA: TGTGCCAGCAGTTTCAGCGGGGGGGCGTACGAGCAGTACTTC. Amino acid sequence: CASSFSGGAYEQYF.

The gene calls are TRBV5-1 and TRBJ2-5, with TRBD2 identical over 10 bases. The CDR3 runs 17 residues. With V trimmed by 1 base and J by 1 base, 7 bases remained unmatched. Per the germline V gene, CDR1 is SGHRS and CDR2 is YFSETQ. As DNA, the CDR3 is TGCGCCAGCAGCTTGAGTGGGGCTAGCGGGAGCCAAGAGACCCAGTACTTC. Translation: CASSLSGASGSQETQYF.

The J gene is TRBJ1-5, the V gene TRBV29-1, with D possibly matching TRBD1 (6 bases). The CDR3 spans 13 residues. Trimming removed 6 bases from V and 6 bases from J, with 15 bases in between. CDR1 SQVTM and CDR2 ANQGSEA come from the germline V gene. CDR3 sequence (DNA): TGCAGCGTCGATACAGGGTTCGGTCAGCCCCAGCATTTT. It translates to CSVDTGFGQPQHF.

The chain carries TRBV29-1 and TRBJ2-5; weak D call: TRBD2 (5 bases). CDR1 SQVTM and CDR2 ANQGSEA come from the germline V gene. The length of the CDR3 is 12 residues. Trimming took 4 bases from V and 5 from J, leaving 11 bases between them. In DNA, the CDR3 is TGCAGCGTTGGAGGGATTTGGGAGACCCAGTACTTC. Its translation: CSVGGIWETQYF.

The V gene is TRBV7-2, the J gene TRBJ1-6, with unresolved D. CDR1 is SGHTA and CDR2 is FQGNSA in the germline V gene. The CDR3 covers 15 residues. V was pared by 2 bases and J by 5 bases, with 10 bases between. The CDR3 nucleotides read TGTGCCAGCAGCTTACAGACTCCCAATAATTCACCCCTCCACTTT. Residues: CASSLQTPNNSPLHF. Using reference TRBV7-2 and TRBJ1-6 for the parts outside the CDR3, the full variable domain is GAGVSQSPSNKVTEKGKDVELRCDPISGHTALYWYRQSLGQGLEFLIYFQGNSAPDKSGLPSDRFSAERTGGSVSTLTIQRTQQEDSAVYLCASSLQTPNNSPLHFGNGTRLTVT.